This section outlines one T cell receptor (beta chain) sequence together with its context. Its antigen specificity is not known. Base quality data are lacking; no much larger clone is found one base away. The data are from a study of graft-versus-host responses after intestinal transplantation (dated by TCRdb to 2020 to 2022). Regarding the study in general: The transplants that recipients got were multivisceral, liver-intestinal, or isolated intestinal. Anti-thymocyte globulin induction was given to all recipients, followed by maintenance tacrolimus and steroids for roughly 3 years. The cohort enrolled 20 to 25 intestinal transplant recipients including one retransplant, and 3 patients lacking pretransplant specimens were excluded. To identify alloreactive clones, pre-transplant mixed lymphocyte reaction products were sequenced and compared with unstimulated pre-transplant donor and recipient T cells. A peak of at least 4% donor T cells among recipient peripheral blood mononuclear cells was the definition used for donor T cell macrochimerism. After intestinal transplantation, graft-versus-host and host-versus-graft alloreactive T cell clones were followed in the graft, circulation and bone marrow using bulk TCR-beta CDR3 sequencing. Instead of going to the commercial service, samples from a few later patients were sequenced in-house on an Illumina MiSeq and processed with MiXCR.

The germline V gene yields SGHRS for CDR1 and YFSETQ for CDR2. The junction carries 18 bases between V and J, which are trimmed by 4 bases and 2 bases respectively. The CDR3 runs 16 amino acids, cysteine and phenylalanine included. Only the CDR3 DNA stays, 48 bases, in frame from base 1. The time point label, read with the paper, signifies: cells obtained before transplantation from donor or recipient. CD3+CD4+ and CD3+CD8+ populations were FACS-sorted from unstimulated pre-transplant donor and recipient cells taken from spleen or lymph nodes. General findings and caveats noted by the study authors: GvH clones were detected in recipient bone marrow, and some appeared earlier in ileal mucosa or blood, consistent with an intestinal mucosal origin. In the allografts of patients with donor T cell macrochimerism, GvH to HvG T cell clonal ratios were high. Peak levels of circulating GvH clones were associated with declines in HvG clones early after transplant. The relatively low number and heterogeneity of intestinal transplant patients limited the conclusions.

Libraries were made using the immunoSEQ multiplex PCR assay. For most patients, genomic DNA was isolated with the Qiagen DNeasy Blood and Tissue Kit and shipped frozen to Adaptive Biotechnologies for TCR sequencing. For most patients, genomic DNA was subjected to high-throughput TCR-beta CDR3 sequencing by Adaptive Biotechnologies. In the source study's methods: Adaptive's ImmunoSEQ software supplied the TCR sequencing data for around 19 patients, while MiXCR and VDJtools were used to process a few other patients. CD4 versus CD8 sorting errors were corrected by removing sequences found in both subsets at a frequency ratio below 5:1. CDR3 nucleotide sequences shared between donor and recipient were removed because the origin of such sequences could not be assigned. To be classed as alloreactive, a clone needed at least 2-fold expansion over unstimulated cells and a minimum CFSE-low frequency of 0.002% (template counts) or 0.001% (read counts). A clone was considered mappable if detected in the sequenced pre-transplant spleen, lymph node, or MLR CFSE-low populations of the donor or recipient. Cumulative frequency of alloreactive clones was calculated as a percentage of all sequences weighted by copy number. TCRdb re-hosts the immuneACCESS table, in-frame sequences only. Its copies lack some clones; in the studies checked, an unresolved V gene accounts for under half of them, and the cause for the rest is not known. The V and J calls and clone size were taken over from that table, and D and trimming were inferred from the DNA. The sample includes 150,000 or so clones, with about nine tenths observed a single time. The top ten constitute 0.19% of the sample.

The clonotype was recovered from a human donor who received an intestinal transplant. The rearrangement combines TRBV5-1 with TRBJ2-5; the D gene is perhaps TRBD2, on 7 matching bases. This sample comprised unstimulated CD4+ T cells sorted from spleen or lymph node cells, obtained before intestinal transplant. The CDR3 protein sequence reads: CASSVGGPASQETQYF. The DNA sequence reads TGCGCCAGCAGCGTGGGGGGGCCGGCTTCGCAAGAGACCCAGTACTTC.